Shown below are 19 T cell receptor beta chains from a single sample sequenced in a study of T cells in Graves' hyperthyroidism and ophthalmopathy. RNA transcripts gave rise to amplified TCR beta CDR3 regions. The HTBI primer set was used in a first-round RT-PCR of the TCR CDR3. A single record per CDR3 protein comes from TCRdb applying MiXCR to the multiplex PCR reads. The sample has about 300,000 distinct CDR3 sequences, roughly a fifth seen once. The sample comprised blood. Receptors originate from a man aged 45 to 65 with Graves' ophthalmopathy.

This clonotype was seen a handful of times. The chain uses TRBV6-1 and TRBJ2-7; D gene unclear. CDR1 and CDR2 from the germline V gene are MNHNS and SASEGT. Trimming shortened V by 4 bases and J by 0 bases, and 10 bases separated the two germline ends. CDR3 length: 14 amino acids. Here the CDR3 reads CASSALQSSYEQYF. The CDR3 nucleotides are TGTGCCAGCAGTGCATTACAGAGCTCCTACGAGCAGTACTTC.

The chain combines TRBV9 with TRBJ2-1, with unresolved D. Per the germline V gene, CDR1 is SGDLS and CDR2 is YYNGEE. This CDR3 has 16 residues. The V and J ends lost 0 bases and 0 bases respectively, with 10 bases between them. The CDR3 bases are TGTGCCAGCAGCGTAGGGGTTATTAGCTCCTACAATGAGCAGTTCTTC. It encodes CASSVGVISSYNEQFF.

V usage is TRBV6-1 and J usage is TRBJ1-1; D not resolved. This CDR3 comprises 15 residues. The germline gives CDR1 MNHNS, CDR2 SASEGT. V lost 8 bases, J lost 2 bases, and 18 bases lay in between. The CDR3 protein is CASQRKVLRNTEAFF. CDR3 DNA sequence: TGTGCCAGCCAACGGAAGGTTCTCAGAAACACTGAAGCTTTCTTT.

V gene TRBV9 combines with J gene TRBJ2-7; D gene unclear. Germline V gene lookup returns CDR1 SGDLS and CDR2 YYNGEE. Trimming stripped 6 bases from V and 7 bases from J, with 5 bases between. This CDR3 comprises 9 residues. CDR3 protein: CASIKEQYF. DNA for the CDR3: TGTGCCAGCATCAAAGAGCAGTACTTC.

This clonotype was counted ten times or more. The rearrangement joins TRBV20-1 to TRBJ2-7; D possibly corresponds to TRBD2 (5 bases). Germline values: CDR1 DFQATT, CDR2 SNEGSKA (reference sequence). CDR3 length: 15 amino acids. V gave up 3 bases and J gave up 2 bases, with 17 bases separating them. The CDR3 nucleotides read TGCAGTGCTAGGGTCCGAGGGAGAAGTACCTACGAGCAGTACTTC. Translated: CSARVRGRSTYEQYF.

This clonotype was seen a few times. The chain is built from TRBV5-4 and TRBJ2-3, with D possibly being TRBD2 (5 bases). This CDR3 contains 15 residues. Trimming removed 4 bases at V and 0 bases at J, with 12 bases between. CDR1 SGHNT and CDR2 YYREEE come from the germline V gene (reference sequence). The CDR3 bases are TGTGCCAGCAGCCCATGGACTCCTAGCACAGATACGCAGTATTTT. Its protein product is CASSPWTPSTDTQYF.

This clonotype came up many times. The chain links TRBV27 to TRBJ1-1, with no clear D. CDR3 length: 14 amino acids. Trimming cost V 3 bases and J 0 bases, with 8 bases left between them. The germline V gene has CDR1 MNHEY and CDR2 SMNVEV (reference sequence). CDR3 DNA sequence: TGTGCCAGCAGTTTTATGGGAATGAACACTGAAGCTTTCTTT. It translates to CASSFMGMNTEAFF.

This clonotype turned up a few times. V gene TRBV27 combines with J gene TRBJ2-7, with D possibly matching TRBD1 (6 bases). The germline gives CDR1 MNHEY, CDR2 SMNVEV (reference sequence). Trimming pared 5 bases from V and 7 bases from J, leaving 18 bases between. The CDR3 consists of 14 residues. The CDR3 loop is CASSLTGTYLEQYF. The DNA of the CDR3 is TGTGCCAGCAGTCTCACCGGGACATATCTGGAGCAGTACTTC.

This clonotype was seen repeatedly, ten times or more. The chain couples TRBV10-3 to TRBJ2-1; 8 positions agree with TRBD1. Germline assignment: CDR1 ENHRY and CDR2 SYGVKD. Trimming at V came to 5 bases and at J to 5 bases, leaving 8 bases not matched to a gene. The CDR3 runs to 15 residues. CDR3 nucleotide sequence: TGTGCCATCAGTCAGGACAGGGCTAAACACAATGAGCAGTTCTTC. Translating it yields CAISQDRAKHNEQFF.

A few counts support this clonotype. The chain combines TRBV27 with TRBJ2-7, with D perhaps assigned TRBD1 or TRBD2 (5 bases each). The V gene lost 6 bases and the J gene lost 3 bases, with 12 bases spanning the gap. This CDR3 comprises 13 residues. Germline V gene sequence: CDR1 MNHEY, CDR2 SMNVEV (reference sequence). The CDR3 coding sequence is TGTGCCAGCAGCTCCCGGGACGTCTACGAGCAGTACTTC. Translating gives CASSSRDVYEQYF.

This clonotype was detected many times. The V and J genes are TRBV10-3 and TRBJ1-5; D gene ambiguous. CDR3 length: 16 amino acids. Germline V gene sequence: CDR1 ENHRY, CDR2 SYGVKD. V gave up 0 bases and J gave up 1 base, with 10 bases separating them. In DNA, the CDR3 is TGTGCCATCAGTGAGTCGGGTATTACGAGCAATCAGCCCCAGCATTTT. This gives the protein CAISESGITSNQPQHF.

This clonotype showed up just a few times. The chain combines TRBV6-1 with TRBJ1-1, with TRBD1 as a possible D gene (5 bases). The V gene lost 8 bases and the J gene lost 5 bases, with 18 bases spanning the gap. There are 14 residues in the CDR3. Germline values: CDR1 MNHNS, CDR2 SASEGT. The CDR3 bases are TGTGCCAGCCTGAAACAGTCGGGGGGGACTGAAGCTTTCTTT. Encoded protein: CASLKQSGGTEAFF.

The V call is TRBV2, the J call TRBJ2-3; 12 bases are a match to TRBD2. J was trimmed by 1 base and V by 2 bases; bases with no gene match: 4. The CDR3 length is 17 residues. Germline V gives CDR1 SNHLY, CDR2 FYNNEI. The CDR3 coding sequence is TGTGCCAGCAGTGAACTAGCGGGAGGGCCAGGCACAGATACGCAGTATTTT. Translating gives CASSELAGGPGTDTQYF.

This clonotype showed up just a few times. The J gene is TRBJ2-2, the V gene TRBV9, with D hard to call. CDR3 size: 16 residues. V lost 4 bases and J lost 4, with 17 bases in between. Germline V CDR1 and CDR2: SGDLS, YYNGEE. The CDR3 DNA sequence: TGTGCCAGCAGCCCCTCTGTCTCGCCGGCCACCGGGGAGCTGTTTTTT. Protein sequence: CASSPSVSPATGELFF.

This clonotype has just a few counts. J is TRBJ2-3 and V is TRBV15; D gene ambiguous. This CDR3 region has 15 residues. From germline, CDR1 is LNHNV and CDR2 YYDKDF (reference sequence). V was trimmed by 1 base and J by 0 bases, leaving 8 bases between them. CDR3 coding DNA: TGTGCCACCAGCAGAGGTAGAGGTAGCACAGATACGCAGTATTTT. It is translated as CATSRGRGSTDTQYF.

The J gene is TRBJ2-7, the V gene TRBV14; TRBD2 matches 10 bases. The CDR3 is 18 amino acids. Germline values: CDR1 SGHDN, CDR2 FVKESK. V dropped 0 bases and J dropped 7; count of bases not matched to a gene: 15. Written as DNA, the CDR3 is TGTGCCAGCAGCCAAGATTTCGGACGGGGCCTAGCGGGAGTAGAGCAGTACTTC. Translating gives CASSQDFGRGLAGVEQYF.

This sequence joins TRBV7-2 and TRBJ2-7, with 9 bases lining up with TRBD2. Germline lookup yields CDR1 SGHTA and CDR2 FQGNSA. V lost 5 bases, J lost 9 bases, and 14 bases stayed unmatched. The CDR3 runs to 15 residues. The CDR3 loop reads CASSPEAGGGGGQYF. The CDR3 DNA reads as TGTGCCAGCAGCCCCGAGGCGGGAGGGGGGGGGGGGCAGTACTTC.

The chain links TRBV12-5 to TRBJ1-1; no definite D call. Trimming shortened V by 0 bases and J by 2 bases, and 7 bases separated the two germline ends. Germline V CDR1 and CDR2: LGHNT, FRNRAP. This CDR3 is 14 amino acids long. This CDR3 is CASGLVPSNTEAFF. The CDR3 bases are TGTGCTAGTGGTTTGGTACCCAGCAACACTGAAGCTTTCTTT.

The CDR3 bases are TGTGCCACCAGCAGAGAGAGGGGGTCCGTTAGGGATCAGCCCCAGCATTTT. Translation gives CATSRERGSVRDQPQHF. The J gene is TRBJ1-5, the V gene TRBV15; TRBD1 might be the D (6 bases). Per the germline V gene, CDR1 is LNHNV and CDR2 is YYDKDF (reference sequence). V lost 0 bases and J lost 5, with 17 bases in between. CDR3 length: 17 amino acids.